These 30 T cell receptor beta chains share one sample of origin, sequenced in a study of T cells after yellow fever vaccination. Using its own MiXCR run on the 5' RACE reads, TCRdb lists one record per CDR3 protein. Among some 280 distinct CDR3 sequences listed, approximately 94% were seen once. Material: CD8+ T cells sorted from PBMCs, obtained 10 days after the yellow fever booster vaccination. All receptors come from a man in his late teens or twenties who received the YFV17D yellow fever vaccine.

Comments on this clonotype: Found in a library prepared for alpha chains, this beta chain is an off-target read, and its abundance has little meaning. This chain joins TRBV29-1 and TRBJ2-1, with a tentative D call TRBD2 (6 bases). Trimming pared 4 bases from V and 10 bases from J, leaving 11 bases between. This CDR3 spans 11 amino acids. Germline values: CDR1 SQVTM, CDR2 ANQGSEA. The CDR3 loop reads CSVGAGREQFF. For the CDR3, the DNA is TGCAGCGTTGGGGCGGGGCGCGAGCAGTTCTTC.

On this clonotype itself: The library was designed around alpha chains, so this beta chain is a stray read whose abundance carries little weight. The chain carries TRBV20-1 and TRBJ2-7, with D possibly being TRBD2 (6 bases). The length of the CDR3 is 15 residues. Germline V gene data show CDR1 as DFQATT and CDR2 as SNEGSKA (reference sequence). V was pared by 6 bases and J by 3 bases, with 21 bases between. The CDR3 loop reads CSANRPRGPVYEQYF. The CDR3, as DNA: TGCAGTGCCAATAGACCGCGGGGCCCCGTCTACGAGCAGTACTTC.

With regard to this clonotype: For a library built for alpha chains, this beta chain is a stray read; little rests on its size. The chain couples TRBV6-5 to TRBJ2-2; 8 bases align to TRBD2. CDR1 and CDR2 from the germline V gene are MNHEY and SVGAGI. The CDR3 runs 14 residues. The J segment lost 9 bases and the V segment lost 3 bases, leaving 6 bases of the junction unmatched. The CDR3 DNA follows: TGTGCCAGCAGTTATGGGACTAGTATCAGGGAGCTGTTTTTT. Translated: CASSYGTSIRELFF.

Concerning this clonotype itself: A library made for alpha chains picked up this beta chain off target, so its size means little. CDR3 DNA: TGTGCCAGCAGTGGGACGGATGCTGGAAACACCATATATTTT. Its protein product is CASSGTDAGNTIYF. The J gene is TRBJ1-3, the V gene TRBV5-6, with D possibly TRBD1 on 5 matching bases. Germline CDR1 SGHDT, CDR2 YYEEEE. Trimming removed 5 bases from V and 2 bases from J, with 11 bases in between. The CDR3 has 14 amino acids.

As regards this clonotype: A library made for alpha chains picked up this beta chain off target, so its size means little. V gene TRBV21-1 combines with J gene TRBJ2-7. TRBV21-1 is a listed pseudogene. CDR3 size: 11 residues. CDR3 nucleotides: TGTGCCAGCCCCTATGTTTACGAGCAGTACTTC. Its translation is CASPYVYEQYF.

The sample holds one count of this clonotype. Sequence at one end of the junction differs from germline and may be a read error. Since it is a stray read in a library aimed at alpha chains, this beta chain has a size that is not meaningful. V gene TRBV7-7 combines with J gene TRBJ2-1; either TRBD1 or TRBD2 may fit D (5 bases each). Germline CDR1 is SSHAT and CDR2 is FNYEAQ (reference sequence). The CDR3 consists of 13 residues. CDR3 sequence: CASSLERGNEQFF. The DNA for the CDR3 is TGTGCTAGCAGCTTAGAGAGGGGAAATGAGCAGTTCTTC.

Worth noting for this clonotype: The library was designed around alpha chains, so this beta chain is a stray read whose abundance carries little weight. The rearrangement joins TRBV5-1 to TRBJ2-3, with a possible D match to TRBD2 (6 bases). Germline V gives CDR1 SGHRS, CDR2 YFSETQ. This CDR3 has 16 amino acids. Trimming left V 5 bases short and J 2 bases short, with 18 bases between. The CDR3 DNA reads TGCGCCAGCAGGTTGTTAGCGGACCAATTCACAGATACGCAGTATTTT. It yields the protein CASRLLADQFTDTQYF.

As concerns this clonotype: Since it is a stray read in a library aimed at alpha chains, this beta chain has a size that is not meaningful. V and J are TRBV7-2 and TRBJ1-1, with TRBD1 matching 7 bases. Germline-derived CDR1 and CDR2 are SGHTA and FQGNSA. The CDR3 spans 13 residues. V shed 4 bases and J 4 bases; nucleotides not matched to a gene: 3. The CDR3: CASSYRQGTEAFF. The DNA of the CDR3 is TGTGCCAGCAGCTACCGACAGGGCACTGAAGCTTTCTTT.

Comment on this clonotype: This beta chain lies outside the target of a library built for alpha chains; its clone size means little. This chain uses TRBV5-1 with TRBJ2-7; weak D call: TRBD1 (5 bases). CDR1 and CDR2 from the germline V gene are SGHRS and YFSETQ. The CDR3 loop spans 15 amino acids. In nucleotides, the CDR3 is TGCGCTTTGGGGCCGATCGACTCAAGCTCCTACGAGCAGTACTTC. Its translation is CALGPIDSSSYEQYF.

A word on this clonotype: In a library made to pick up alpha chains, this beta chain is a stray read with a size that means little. The CDR3 loop reads CASSPEWNQPQHF. In DNA form, the CDR3 reads TGTGCCAGCTCACCAGAGTGGAATCAGCCCCAGCATTTT. V and J are TRBV18 and TRBJ1-5; D ambiguous. The CDR3 is 13 amino acids. Germline CDR1 reads KGHSH; CDR2 reads LQKENI. V lost 2 bases, J lost 4 bases, and 6 bases lay in between.

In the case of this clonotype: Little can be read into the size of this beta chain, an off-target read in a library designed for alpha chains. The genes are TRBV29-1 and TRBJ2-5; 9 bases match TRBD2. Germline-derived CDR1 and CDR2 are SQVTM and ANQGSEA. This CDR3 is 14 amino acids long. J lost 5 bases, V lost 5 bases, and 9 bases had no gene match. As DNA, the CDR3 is TGCAGCGTTCAACGCACTAGCGGGCGGGAGACCCAGTACTTC. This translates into CSVQRTSGRETQYF.

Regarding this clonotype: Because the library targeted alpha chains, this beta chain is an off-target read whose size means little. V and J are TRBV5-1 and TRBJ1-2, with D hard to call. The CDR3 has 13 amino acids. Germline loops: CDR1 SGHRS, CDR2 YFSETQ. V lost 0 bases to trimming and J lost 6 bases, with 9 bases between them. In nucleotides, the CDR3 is TGCGCCAGCAGCTTGGAAGAGAGTCATGGCTACACCTTC. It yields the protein CASSLEESHGYTF. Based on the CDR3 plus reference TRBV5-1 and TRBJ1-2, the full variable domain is KAGVTQTPRYLIKTRGQQVTLSCSPISGHRSVSWYQQTPGQGLQFLFEYFSETQRNKGNFPGRFSGRQFSNSRSEMNVSTLELGDSALYLCASSLEESHGYTFGSGTRLTVV.

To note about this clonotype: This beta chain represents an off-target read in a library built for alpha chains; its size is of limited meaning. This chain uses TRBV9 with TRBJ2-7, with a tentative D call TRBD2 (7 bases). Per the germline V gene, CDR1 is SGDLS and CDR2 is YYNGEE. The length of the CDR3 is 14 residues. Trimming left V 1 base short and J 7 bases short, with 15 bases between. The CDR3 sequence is CASSVKAGAGEQYF. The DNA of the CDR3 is TGTGCCAGCAGCGTAAAGGCGGGGGCGGGTGAGCAGTACTTC.

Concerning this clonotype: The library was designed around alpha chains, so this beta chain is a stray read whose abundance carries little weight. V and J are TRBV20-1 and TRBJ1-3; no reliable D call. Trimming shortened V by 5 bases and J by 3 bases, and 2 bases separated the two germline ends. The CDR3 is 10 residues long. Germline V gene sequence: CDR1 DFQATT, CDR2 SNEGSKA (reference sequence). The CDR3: CSARGNTIYF. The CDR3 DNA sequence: TGCAGTGCTCGTGGAAACACCATATATTTT.

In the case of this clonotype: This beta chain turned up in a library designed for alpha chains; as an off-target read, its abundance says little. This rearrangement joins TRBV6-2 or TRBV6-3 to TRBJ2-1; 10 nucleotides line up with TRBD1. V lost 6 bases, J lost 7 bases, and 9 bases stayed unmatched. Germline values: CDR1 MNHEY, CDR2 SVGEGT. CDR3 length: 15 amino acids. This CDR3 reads CASSVPGQGSNEQFF. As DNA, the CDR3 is TGTGCCAGCAGCGTTCCGGGACAGGGGTCGAATGAGCAGTTCTTC.

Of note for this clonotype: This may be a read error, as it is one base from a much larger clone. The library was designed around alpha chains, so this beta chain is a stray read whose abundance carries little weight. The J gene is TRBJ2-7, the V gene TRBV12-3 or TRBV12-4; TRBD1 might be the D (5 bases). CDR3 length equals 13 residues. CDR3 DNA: TGTGCCAGCAGTTTTTGGACACCCTACGACCAGTACTTC. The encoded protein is CASSFWTPYDQYF.

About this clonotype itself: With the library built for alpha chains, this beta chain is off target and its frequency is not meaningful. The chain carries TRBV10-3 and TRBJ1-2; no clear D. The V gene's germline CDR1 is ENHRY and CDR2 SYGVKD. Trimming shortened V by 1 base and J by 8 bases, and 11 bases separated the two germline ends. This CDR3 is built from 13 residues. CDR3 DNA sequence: TGTGCCATCAGTGAGTGGTCCCGCAGAGGCTACACCTTC. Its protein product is CAISEWSRRGYTF.

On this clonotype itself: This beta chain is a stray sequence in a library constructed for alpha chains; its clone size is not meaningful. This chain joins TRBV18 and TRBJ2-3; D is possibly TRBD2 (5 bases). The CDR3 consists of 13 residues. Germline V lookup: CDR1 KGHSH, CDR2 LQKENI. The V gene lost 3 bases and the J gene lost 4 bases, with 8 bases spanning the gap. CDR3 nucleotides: TGTGCCAGCTCACCTTGGACTCCAGATACGCAGTATTTT. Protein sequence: CASSPWTPDTQYF. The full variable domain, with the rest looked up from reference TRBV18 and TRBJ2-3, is NAGVMQNPRHLVRRRGQEARLRCSPMKGHSHVYWYRQLPEEGLKFMVYLQKENIIDESGMPKERFSAEFPKEGPSILRIQQVVRGDSAAYFCASSPWTPDTQYFGPGTRLTVL.

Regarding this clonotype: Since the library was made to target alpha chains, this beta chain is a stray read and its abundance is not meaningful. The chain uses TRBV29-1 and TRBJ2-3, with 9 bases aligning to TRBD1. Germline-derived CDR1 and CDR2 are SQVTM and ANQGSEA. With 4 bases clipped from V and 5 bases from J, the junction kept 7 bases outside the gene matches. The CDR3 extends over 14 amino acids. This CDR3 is CSVGWTGALDTQYF. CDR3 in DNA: TGCAGCGTTGGTTGGACAGGGGCACTAGATACGCAGTATTTT.

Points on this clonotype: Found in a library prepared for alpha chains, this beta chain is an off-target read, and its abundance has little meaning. The CDR3 DNA reads TGTGCCAGCAGTCCGGGACGGATGAACACCGGGGAGCTGTTTTTT. Translation gives CASSPGRMNTGELFF. V usage is TRBV12-3 or TRBV12-4 and J usage is TRBJ2-2, with D possibly called TRBD1 or TRBD2 (5 bases each). V shed 5 bases and J shed 1 base, with 11 bases lying between them. The CDR3 covers 15 residues.

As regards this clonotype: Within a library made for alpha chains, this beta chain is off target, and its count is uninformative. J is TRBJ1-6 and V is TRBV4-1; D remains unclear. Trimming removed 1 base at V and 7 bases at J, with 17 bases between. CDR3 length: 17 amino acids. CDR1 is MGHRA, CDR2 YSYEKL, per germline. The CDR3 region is CASSQVVPKDRNSPLHF. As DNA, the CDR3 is TGCGCCAGCAGCCAAGTGGTACCAAAAGACCGAAATTCACCCCTCCACTTT.

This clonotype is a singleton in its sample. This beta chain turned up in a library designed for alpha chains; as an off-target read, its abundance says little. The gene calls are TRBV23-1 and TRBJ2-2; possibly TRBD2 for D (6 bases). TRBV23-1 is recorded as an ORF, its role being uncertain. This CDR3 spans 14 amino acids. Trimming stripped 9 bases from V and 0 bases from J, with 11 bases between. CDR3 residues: CARGGNTNTGELFF. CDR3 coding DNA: TGCGCCAGAGGAGGGAATACGAACACCGGGGAGCTGTTTTTT.

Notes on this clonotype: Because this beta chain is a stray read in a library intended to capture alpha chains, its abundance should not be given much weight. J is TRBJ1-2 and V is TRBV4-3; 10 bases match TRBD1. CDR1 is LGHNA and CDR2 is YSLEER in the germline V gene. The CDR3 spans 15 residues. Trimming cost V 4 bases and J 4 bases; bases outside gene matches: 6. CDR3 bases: TGCGCCAGCAGCCGCGACAGGGGGCTAAGCTATGGCTACACCTTC. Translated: CASSRDRGLSYGYTF.

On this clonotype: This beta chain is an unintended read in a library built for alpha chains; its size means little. In DNA form, the CDR3 reads TGCAGTGCTAGTGAGGGATGGTTCTATGGCTACACCTTC. Residues: CSASEGWFYGYTF. This chain links TRBV20-1 with TRBJ1-2; D not resolved. The CDR3 totals 13 residues. Germline V gene lookup returns CDR1 DFQATT and CDR2 SNEGSKA (reference sequence). V lost 3 bases to trimming and J lost 4 bases, with 12 bases between them.

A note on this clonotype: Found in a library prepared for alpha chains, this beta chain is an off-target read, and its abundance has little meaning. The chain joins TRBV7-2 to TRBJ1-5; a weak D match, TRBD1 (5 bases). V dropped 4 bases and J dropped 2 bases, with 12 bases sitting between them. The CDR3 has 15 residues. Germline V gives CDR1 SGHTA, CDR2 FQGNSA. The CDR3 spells CASSSGAPGNQPQHF. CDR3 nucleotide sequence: TGTGCCAGCAGCTCCGGGGCGCCGGGCAATCAGCCCCAGCATTTT.

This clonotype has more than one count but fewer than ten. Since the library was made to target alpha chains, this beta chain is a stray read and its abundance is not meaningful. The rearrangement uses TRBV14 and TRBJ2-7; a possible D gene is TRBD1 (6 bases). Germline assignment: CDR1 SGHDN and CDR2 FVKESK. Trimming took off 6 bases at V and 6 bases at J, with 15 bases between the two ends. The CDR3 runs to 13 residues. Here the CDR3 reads CASSTDVQGEQYV. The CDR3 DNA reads TGTGCCAGCAGTACGGACGTACAGGGCGAGCAGTACGTC.

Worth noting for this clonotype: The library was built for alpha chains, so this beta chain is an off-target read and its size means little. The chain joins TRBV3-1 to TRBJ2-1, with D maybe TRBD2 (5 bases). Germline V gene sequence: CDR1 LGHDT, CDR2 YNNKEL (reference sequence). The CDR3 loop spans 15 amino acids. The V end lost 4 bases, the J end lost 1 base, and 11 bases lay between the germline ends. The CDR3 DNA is TGTGCCAGCAGCCCCGGTGGACTTTCCTACAATGAGCAGTTCTTC. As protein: CASSPGGLSYNEQFF.

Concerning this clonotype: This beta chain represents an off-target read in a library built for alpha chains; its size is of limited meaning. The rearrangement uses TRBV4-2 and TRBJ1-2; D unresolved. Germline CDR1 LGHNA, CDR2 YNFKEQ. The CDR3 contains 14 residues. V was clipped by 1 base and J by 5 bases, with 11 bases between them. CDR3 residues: CASSQGPLGYGYTF. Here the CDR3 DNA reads TGTGCCAGCAGCCAAGGGCCGCTTGGGTATGGCTACACCTTC.

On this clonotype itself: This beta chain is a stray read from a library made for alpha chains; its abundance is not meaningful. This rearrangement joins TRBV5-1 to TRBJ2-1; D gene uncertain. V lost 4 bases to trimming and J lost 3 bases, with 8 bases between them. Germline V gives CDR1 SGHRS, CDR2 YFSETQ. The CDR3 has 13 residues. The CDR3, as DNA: TGCGCCAGCAGCGAAACGGGCTACAATGAGCAGTTCTTC. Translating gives CASSETGYNEQFF.

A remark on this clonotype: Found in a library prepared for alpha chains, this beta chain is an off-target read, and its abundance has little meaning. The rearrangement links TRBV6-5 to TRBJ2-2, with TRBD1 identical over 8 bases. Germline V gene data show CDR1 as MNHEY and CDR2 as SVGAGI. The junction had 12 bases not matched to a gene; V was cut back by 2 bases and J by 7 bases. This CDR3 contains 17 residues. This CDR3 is CASSYPGGTGLVGELFF. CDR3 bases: TGTGCCAGCAGTTACCCGGGCGGGACAGGTTTGGTCGGGGAGCTGTTTTTT.